These 32 T cell receptor beta chains were sequenced from one sample in a study of T cell responses to AZD1222 COVID-19 vaccine. Assay used: immunoSEQ multiplex PCR; TCRdb lists only in-frame clones, some missing. The sample consists of around 77,000 clones, roughly 90% of them appearing once. The material sequenced was peripheral blood, taken on day 0 of AZD1222 vaccination. The receptors were sampled from an adult in good health.

The V gene is TRBV6-2 or TRBV6-3, the J gene TRBJ2-1; the D call may be TRBD1 or TRBD2 (6 bases each). The ends were cut back, 5 bases at V and 6 bases at J, with 17 bases in the middle. This CDR3 spans 15 amino acids. Germline lookup yields CDR1 MNHEY and CDR2 SVGEGT. The CDR3 DNA sequence: TGTGCCAGCAGTACCGACAGGAGGGTGGGCAATGAGCAGTTCTTC. It is translated as CASSTDRRVGNEQFF.

This clone is a singleton in its sample. V usage is TRBV19 and J usage is TRBJ1-1; D is perhaps TRBD1 (6 bases). CDR1 and CDR2 from the germline V gene are LNHDA and SQIVND (reference sequence). The CDR3 loop spans 12 amino acids. Between the trimmed V and J ends, which lost 6 bases and 5 bases, there was a span of 10 bases. In DNA, the CDR3 is TGTGCCAGTAGGCAGGGGATGACTGAAGCTTTCTTT. It codes for CASRQGMTEAFF.

J is TRBJ2-7 and V is TRBV7-3; D is unclear. V was shortened by 0 bases and J by 3 bases, with 12 bases between the two germline ends. The CDR3 has 15 amino acids. CDR1 and CDR2 (germline): SGHTA, FQGTGA. This chain's CDR3 is CASSLTSADGYEQYF. The CDR3 DNA reads TGTGCCAGCAGCTTAACATCGGCAGATGGCTACGAGCAGTACTTC.

The chain recombines TRBV24-1 with TRBJ2-5; TRBD2 aligns across 8 bases. CDR1 and CDR2 (germline): KGHDR, SFDVKD. After removal of 7 bases from V and 5 bases from J, the junction contained 11 bases not matched to a gene. The CDR3 totals 15 residues. CDR3 DNA sequence: TGTGCCACCAGAGCCCCGGGGGGGGCCGATGAGACCCAGTACTTC. Translation gives CATRAPGGADETQYF.

The gene calls are TRBV5-1 and TRBJ1-4; D not resolved. Trimming cost V 4 bases and J 7 bases, with 14 bases left between them. The CDR3 runs to 14 residues. The germline V gene has CDR1 SGHRS and CDR2 YFSETQ. The CDR3 sequence: CASSLTGIGEKLFF. The CDR3 DNA follows: TGCGCCAGCAGCCTCACGGGGATCGGTGAAAAACTGTTTTTT.

This clone was observed once. The V call is TRBV30, the J call TRBJ2-5, with a possible D match to TRBD2 (6 bases). The CDR3 contains 14 residues. Germline lookup yields CDR1 GTSNPN and CDR2 SVGIG (reference sequence). Deletions cut 5 bases from V and 1 base from J, with 14 bases between. The CDR3 DNA follows: TGTGCCTGGGGGATGGGGGGATCCCAAGAGACCCAGTACTTC. Protein product: CAWGMGGSQETQYF.

The chain recombines TRBV5-1 with TRBJ1-1, with D uncertain. From germline, CDR1 is SGHRS and CDR2 YFSETQ. This CDR3 region has 13 residues. Trimming took off 0 bases at V and 6 bases at J, with 9 bases between the two ends. CDR3 in amino acids: CASSLGQYPEAFF. The CDR3 bases are TGCGCCAGCAGCTTGGGTCAGTACCCTGAAGCTTTCTTT.

The CDR3 coding sequence is TGTGCCAGCAGCTTAGAGCGGGAGGTCACCGGGGAGCTGTTTTTT. Its protein is CASSLEREVTGELFF. The rearrangement joins TRBV7-3 to TRBJ2-2, with 9 nucleotides matching TRBD2. The germline V gene has CDR1 SGHTA and CDR2 FQGTGA. This CDR3 spans 15 amino acids. V was clipped by 2 bases and J by 4 bases; unmatched bases: 2. The full variable domain, in which reference TRBV7-3 and TRBJ2-2 provide the parts outside the CDR3, is GAGVSQTPSNKVTEKGKYVELRCDPISGHTALYWYRQSLGQGPEFLIYFQGTGAADDSGLPNDRFFAVRPEGSVSTLKIQRTERGDSAVYLCASSLEREVTGELFFGEGSRLTVL.

The V and J genes are TRBV28 and TRBJ2-3, with TRBD2 matching 7 bases. Germline values: CDR1 MDHEN, CDR2 SYDVKM. This CDR3 is 15 amino acids long. V gave up 10 bases and J gave up 1 base; unmatched junction bases: 11. The CDR3 loop reads CATSRPGGGTDTQYF. The CDR3 nucleotides read TGTGCCACCTCGAGGCCGGGAGGAGGCACAGATACGCAGTATTTT.

The rearrangement joins TRBV21-1 to TRBJ2-7. TRBV21-1 constitutes a pseudogene. The CDR3 has 9 amino acids. This chain's CDR3 is CARVYEQYF. DNA of the CDR3: TGTGCCAGAGTCTACGAGCAGTACTTC.

The DNA of the CDR3 is TGTGCCAGCAGCTACAGGGGATTAGCCAAAAACATTCAGTACTTC. It translates to CASSYRGLAKNIQYF. The rearrangement uses TRBV3-1 (or the pseudogene TRBV3-2) and TRBJ2-4; 7 nucleotides align to TRBD1. The V gene's germline CDR1 is LGHDT and CDR2 YNNKEL (reference sequence). With V trimmed by 5 bases and J by 0 bases, 4 bases remained unmatched. The CDR3 consists of 15 residues.

This rearrangement joins TRBV28 to TRBJ2-5; no clear D gene. The CDR3 length is 16 residues. Trimming took 1 base from V and 5 from J, leaving 17 bases between them. Germline CDR1 reads MDHEN; CDR2 reads SYDVKM. The CDR3 DNA sequence: TGTGCCAGCAGTTTATATCTTGGGGAAACGGAGGAGACCCAGTACTTC. Its protein is CASSLYLGETEETQYF.

The chain employs TRBV28 and TRBJ1-2, with D perhaps TRBD1 (5 bases). The CDR3 loop spans 12 amino acids. Germline-derived CDR1 and CDR2 are MDHEN and SYDVKM. V lost 10 bases and J lost 6, with 15 bases in between. CDR3 sequence: CAISTVLNGYTF. CDR3 coding DNA: TGTGCCATTTCGACAGTTCTTAATGGCTACACCTTC.

J is TRBJ2-3 and V is TRBV24-1; D possibly corresponds to TRBD2 (5 bases). This CDR3 is built from 16 residues. Germline CDR1 reads KGHDR; CDR2 reads SFDVKD. V lost 1 base, J lost 3 bases, and 13 bases lay in between. CDR3 DNA: TGTGCCACCAGTGATTTTTCCCCCGGACTGACAGATACGCAGTATTTT. Translated: CATSDFSPGLTDTQYF.

The J gene is TRBJ1-4, the V gene TRBV5-6; TRBD1 agrees at 8 bases. The CDR3 has 16 amino acids. The germline CDR1 and CDR2 sequences are SGHDT and YYEEEE. With 1 base clipped from V and 4 bases from J, the junction kept 6 bases outside the gene matches. In nucleotides, the CDR3 is TGTGCCAGCAGCTTGACAGGGGGGTCGAGTAATGAAAAACTGTTTTTT. Its protein is CASSLTGGSSNEKLFF.

This chain connects TRBV5-1 to TRBJ2-3; 7 bases align to TRBD2. This CDR3 is built from 16 residues. CDR1 SGHRS and CDR2 YFSETQ come from the germline V gene. Losses at the gene ends were 3 bases for V and 0 bases for J; bases not matched to a gene: 7. As DNA, the CDR3 is TGCGCCAGCAGCTCAACGACTAGCTTAAGCACAGATACGCAGTATTTT. It is translated as CASSSTTSLSTDTQYF.

This chain uses TRBV28 with TRBJ1-2; TRBD1 might be the D (5 bases). CDR3 length: 14 amino acids. Trimming removed 3 bases at V and 2 bases at J, with 10 bases between. CDR1 and CDR2 from the germline V gene are MDHEN and SYDVKM. CDR3 loop: CASSLWGGNYGYTF. DNA of the CDR3: TGTGCCAGCAGTTTGTGGGGGGGGAACTATGGCTACACCTTC.

V and J are TRBV5-1 and TRBJ1-1, with 8 positions matching TRBD1. The germline V gene has CDR1 SGHRS and CDR2 YFSETQ. CDR3 length: 15 residues. The J segment lost 2 bases and the V segment lost 0 bases, leaving 3 bases of the junction unmatched. This CDR3 reads CASSLGQGANTEAFF. CDR3 nucleotide sequence: TGCGCCAGCAGCTTGGGGCAGGGGGCAAACACTGAAGCTTTCTTT.

V usage is TRBV28 and J usage is TRBJ2-1; maybe TRBD2 (5 bases). CDR3 size: 15 residues. V lost 3 bases to trimming and J lost 7 bases, with 16 bases between them. Germline V lookup: CDR1 MDHEN, CDR2 SYDVKM. The CDR3 loop is CASSLGEGSVNEQFF. In DNA, the CDR3 is TGTGCCAGCAGTTTGGGAGAGGGATCGGTTAATGAGCAGTTCTTC.

This chain uses TRBV7-3 with TRBJ2-5; D might be TRBD1 (7 bases). The ends were cut back, 5 bases at V and 4 bases at J, with 20 bases in the middle. Per germline, CDR1 SGHTA and CDR2 FQGTGA. This CDR3 spans 16 amino acids. The CDR3 here is CASSPLSGGGRETQYF. The CDR3 region has the DNA TGTGCCAGCAGCCCCCTTTCCGGAGGGGGCCGAGAGACCCAGTACTTC.

V is TRBV19 and J is TRBJ1-1; D remains unclear. The CDR3 has 12 residues. V lost 4 bases, J lost 1 base, and 4 bases lay in between. Germline V gene sequence: CDR1 LNHDA, CDR2 SQIVND (reference sequence). CDR3 loop: CASSRWNTEAFF. The CDR3 DNA is TGTGCCAGTAGTAGATGGAACACTGAAGCTTTCTTT.

In this sample, this clone turned up a few times. The gene calls are TRBV3-1 (or the pseudogene TRBV3-2) and TRBJ2-2; TRBD1 aligns across 8 bases. The CDR3 runs to 17 residues. The V gene's germline CDR1 is LGHDT and CDR2 YNNKEL (reference sequence). After removal of 6 bases from V and 3 bases from J, the junction contained 12 bases not matched to a gene. The CDR3 region has the DNA TGTGCCAGCAGACCGGACAGGGCTGCGAGGGACACCGGGGAGCTGTTTTTT. It codes for CASRPDRAARDTGELFF.

The chain has TRBV7-8 and TRBJ2-7, with D perhaps TRBD2 (5 bases). Germline CDR1 SGHVS, CDR2 FQNEAQ. V shed 2 bases and J shed 0 bases, with 17 bases lying between them. The CDR3 spans 17 residues. In DNA, the CDR3 is TGTGCCAGCAGCTTAATAGGCGGGTCGTTAAGCTCCTACGAGCAGTACTTC. Translation gives CASSLIGGSLSSYEQYF.

The chain is built from TRBV28 and TRBJ1-2, with 7 bases fitting TRBD1. This CDR3 spans 15 amino acids. Germline-derived CDR1 and CDR2 are MDHEN and SYDVKM. The ends lost 6 bases at V and 7 bases at J; junction bases unmatched: 14. The chain's CDR3 is CASSTKLRGQRGYTF. The CDR3 coding sequence is TGTGCCAGCAGCACGAAGTTGAGGGGGCAGCGTGGCTACACCTTC.

V is TRBV21-1 and J is TRBJ1-1. TRBV21-1 is marked as a pseudogene. The CDR3 totals 15 residues. CDR3 in amino acids: CASSETGGEDTEAFF. The CDR3 bases are TGTGCCAGCAGCGAAACTGGGGGAGAGGACACTGAAGCTTTCTTT.

J is TRBJ2-5 and V is TRBV3-1 (or the pseudogene TRBV3-2); 7 nucleotides align to TRBD1. The germline V gene encodes CDR1 LGHDT and CDR2 YNNKEL (reference sequence). Losses at the gene ends were 0 bases for V and 3 bases for J; bases not matched to a gene: 7. This CDR3 region has 16 residues. CDR3 sequence reads: CASSQEPEGAKETQYF. DNA for the CDR3: TGTGCCAGCAGCCAAGAACCTGAGGGGGCGAAAGAGACCCAGTACTTC.

The CDR3 nucleotides read TGTGCCTGGACCGACAGGGTGGACCAGCCCCAGCATTTT. This encodes CAWTDRVDQPQHF. The chain couples TRBV30 to TRBJ1-5, with 7 bases aligning to TRBD1. V trimming: 4 bases; J trimming: 7 bases; junction bases outside the gene matches: 7. Per the germline V gene, CDR1 is GTSNPN and CDR2 is SVGIG (reference sequence). The CDR3 is 13 amino acids.

The chain recombines TRBV24-1 with TRBJ2-7, with D uncertain. This CDR3 contains 13 residues. Looked up from germline, CDR1 is KGHDR and CDR2 is SFDVKD. V shed 4 bases and J shed 5 bases, with 11 bases lying between them. The DNA for the CDR3 is TGTGCCACCAGTGAACCTGGGCAGCACGAGCAGTACTTC. Residues: CATSEPGQHEQYF.

V usage is TRBV11-3 and J usage is TRBJ2-3, with D perhaps assigned TRBD1 or TRBD2 (5 bases each). Germline V gene sequence: CDR1 SGHNT, CDR2 YENEEA. V lost 3 bases and J lost 4, with 8 bases in between. This CDR3 spans 13 amino acids. The CDR3 nucleotides read TGTGCCAGCAGCTTCCGGGGACCAGATACGCAGTATTTT. It is translated as CASSFRGPDTQYF.

CDR3 sequence: CAPRIQDSGNTIYF. CDR3 nucleotides: TGTGCTCCGAGAATACAAGACTCTGGAAACACCATATATTTT. The chain couples TRBV28 to TRBJ1-3, with D hard to call. The CDR3 runs to 14 residues. Germline CDR1 is MDHEN and CDR2 is SYDVKM.

This clone appeared a single time. The rearrangement links TRBV5-1 to TRBJ2-3; the D gene is possibly TRBD2 (6 bases). V gave up 0 bases and J gave up 5 bases, with 10 bases separating them. CDR3 size: 14 residues. Germline V gene lookup returns CDR1 SGHRS and CDR2 YFSETQ. The CDR3 reads CASSLGLGRDTQYF. In DNA form, the CDR3 reads TGCGCCAGCAGCTTGGGACTAGGAAGAGATACGCAGTATTTT.

This chain links TRBV27 with TRBJ2-7; 11 nucleotides match TRBD1. Germline V gene sequence: CDR1 MNHEY, CDR2 SMNVEV (reference sequence). V shed 7 bases, J shed 4 bases, and the junction held 6 bases outside the gene matches. The CDR3 loop spans 14 amino acids. The CDR3 nucleotides are TGTGCCAGCAAAACCGGACAGGGGGCTTACGAGCAGTACTTC. Residues: CASKTGQGAYEQYF.